This is a list of T cell receptor beta chains from one sample in a study of CD8 T cells in Susac syndrome. MiXCR, applied by TCRdb to the immunoSEQ multiplex PCR reads, yields one record per CDR3 protein. The sample gives more than 200,000 distinct CDR3 sequences, about 94% of which show up once; around 0.07% is in the top ten. Sequencing was performed on CD4+ T cells from PBMCs. Receptors originate from a human donor with multiple sclerosis. Each CDR3 is given with its conserved first and last residue. The order of the fields is J gene, D gene, V gene, clone size, CDR3 DNA, CDR3 protein. The D gene is left open where the match is weak. The size of a clone is reported for some rows only, either as once, few or many, or as a class for expanded clones.

>TRBJ2-1|-|TRBV18|-
TGTGCCAGCTCACCACCGGTAGCGGAAGGAATGAATGAGCAGTTCTTC
CASSPPVAEGMNEQFF
>TRBJ2-1|TRBD2|TRBV9|-
TGTGCCAGCAGCGTAGGGCTAGCGGGAGGGTACAATGAGCAGTTCTTC
CASSVGLAGGYNEQFF
>TRBJ1-1|-|TRBV10-3|-
TGTGCCGCCCGGCGTACCGAGAGAACTGAAGCTTTCTTT
CAARRTERTEAFF
>TRBJ2-7|TRBD2|TRBV11-2|-
TGTGCCAGCAGCTTATTCCCTAGCGGGGTGTCCTACGAGCAGTACTTC
CASSLFPSGVSYEQYF
>TRBJ1-5|-|TRBV14|-
TGTGCCAGCAGCCAAGATCCCTTTTCGCCCCAGCATTTT
CASSQDPFSPQHF
>TRBJ1-5|TRBD1|TRBV29-1|-
TGCAGCGTCACAGGGGGCATTGGCAATCAGCCCCAGCATTTT
CSVTGGIGNQPQHF
>TRBJ2-1|-|TRBV30|-
TGTGCCTGGAGTCCTCTTAATGAGCAGTTCTTC
CAWSPLNEQFF
>TRBJ2-3|-|TRBV6-1|once
TGTGCCAGCAGCGCCTTACGCCGGGATACGCAGTATTTT
CASSALRRDTQYF
>TRBJ2-7|-|TRBV15|once
TGTGCCACCAGCAGAGCAGGGCAGAACTACGAGCAGTACTTC
CATSRAGQNYEQYF
>TRBJ1-2|-|TRBV2|-
TGTGCCAGCGCTAACTATGGCTACACCTTC
CASANYGYTF
>TRBJ2-2|-|TRBV7-9|few
TGTGCCAGCAGCTTAAGGGAGAACACCGGGGAGCTGTTTTTT
CASSLRENTGELFF
>TRBJ2-5|-|TRBV5-6|-
TGTGCCAGCAGCTTGGATTACGGGGCCAGGGAGACCCAGTACTTC
CASSLDYGARETQYF
>TRBJ2-1|TRBD2|TRBV24-1|-
TGTGCCACTAGTAAGGGAGCGGGACTAGCGGGTGGAAATGAGCAGTTCTTC
CATSKGAGLAGGNEQFF
>TRBJ1-1|-|TRBV29-1|few
TGCAGCGTTGCCCTGACAGTGAACACTGAAGCTTTCTTT
CSVALTVNTEAFF
>TRBJ1-1|-|TRBV7-3|-
TGTGCCAGCAGCTTATCGCCGCAGAACACTGAAGCTTTCTTT
CASSLSPQNTEAFF
>TRBJ2-6|-|TRBV11-2|once
TGTGCCAGCACCCTAGATAGCTCTGGGGCCAACGTCCTGACTTTC
CASTLDSSGANVLTF
>TRBJ2-1|TRBD2|TRBV7-3|-
TGTGCCAGCAGCCAAGGACTAGCGGGGGGCCAACAGTTCTTC
CASSQGLAGGQQFF
>TRBJ2-1|TRBD2|TRBV12-3/TRBV12-4|once
TGTGCCAGCAGTTTGGGACTAGCGGGAACCAATGAGCAGTTCTTC
CASSLGLAGTNEQFF
>TRBJ2-3|-|TRBV27|-
TGTGCCAGCAGTTTTATCGATACGCAGTATTTT
CASSFIDTQYF
>TRBJ2-1|TRBD2|TRBV5-1|-
TGCGCCAGCAGCGAGGGGACTAGCGGGGGGAAGCAGTTCTTC
CASSEGTSGGKQFF
>TRBJ1-1|TRBD1|TRBV5-1|-
TGCGCCAGCAGCCGGGACAGCGTGACTGAAGCTTTCTTT
CASSRDSVTEAFF
>TRBJ2-2|TRBD1|TRBV2|-
TGTGCCAGCCTCCGGGACAGTAACACCGGGGAGCTGTTTTTT
CASLRDSNTGELFF
>TRBJ2-3|TRBD1|TRBV5-4|-
TGTGCCAGCACTACGGACAGGGGTGGAACAGATACGCAGTATTTT
CASTTDRGGTDTQYF
>TRBJ2-3|TRBD2|TRBV4-1|-
TGCGCCAGCAGCCCCCAGGCGGGAGGGCCGGCAGATACGCAGTATTTT
CASSPQAGGPADTQYF
>TRBJ2-2|-|TRBV7-9|-
TGTGCCAGCAGCCTCGTGGCAGGGAATACCGGGGAGCTGTTTTTT
CASSLVAGNTGELFF
>TRBJ2-1|TRBD2|TRBV4-1|-
TGCGCCAGCAGCCGGGGACTAGCGGGAGGGGATGAGCAGTTCTTC
CASSRGLAGGDEQFF
>TRBJ2-5|-|TRBV12-5|-
TGTGCTAGTGGTTTGGTCCACCTTCCTACGACAGAGCAAGAGACCCAGTACTTC
CASGLVHLPTTEQETQYF
>TRBJ1-5|-|TRBV7-8|-
TGTGCCAGCAGCTTAGACGGCAGGGGCAACCTCAATCAGCCCCAGCATTTT
CASSLDGRGNLNQPQHF
>TRBJ1-2|TRBD1|TRBV3-1|-
TGTGCCAGCAGCCTAGGGACAGGGGCCTATGGCTACACCTTC
CASSLGTGAYGYTF
>TRBJ1-1|-|TRBV29-1|-
TGCAGCGCGGGACACATTGAAGCTTTCTTT
CSAGHIEAFF
>TRBJ2-5|-|TRBV7-7|-
TGTGCCAGCAGCGCCGGGACAGAGACCCAGTACTTC
CASSAGTETQYF
>TRBJ2-3|-|TRBV30|-
TGTGCCTGGAGTATGGGGGCGGATGAAGATACGCAGTATTTT
CAWSMGADEDTQYF
>TRBJ1-2|TRBD1|TRBV27|-
TGTGCCAGCAGTCGATCAACAGGGGGGGGACTCTATGGCTACACCTTC
CASSRSTGGGLYGYTF
>TRBJ2-7|-|TRBV20-1|-
TGCAGTGCAGCAGGGTACGAGCAGTACTTC
CSAAGYEQYF
>TRBJ2-6|-|TRBV30|-
TGTGCCTGGAGTCCGGGGGCCAACGTCCTGACTTTC
CAWSPGANVLTF
>TRBJ2-5|TRBD1|TRBV5-1|-
TGCGCCAGCAGCCCGCTACAGGGGTACCAAGAGACCCAGTACTTC
CASSPLQGYQETQYF
>TRBJ2-5|-|TRBV20-1|-
TGCAGTGCTAGAGATCGCGGAGCGAAAGAGACCCAGTACTTC
CSARDRGAKETQYF
>TRBJ2-1|-|TRBV11-2|-
TGTGCCAGCAGCTTAGATCTAGTTGGGAATGAGCAGTTCTTC
CASSLDLVGNEQFF
>TRBJ1-5|-|TRBV27|-
TGTGCCAGCACTCCAGTCGGGGTGGGCAATCAGCCCCAGCATTTT
CASTPVGVGNQPQHF
>TRBJ2-3|TRBD2|TRBV7-3|-
TGTGCCAGCAGCTTAACCTGGTCTAGCGGGAGCACAGATACGCAGTATTTT
CASSLTWSSGSTDTQYF
>TRBJ2-2|TRBD2|TRBV19|-
TGTGCCAGTAGTACACAAGGTGGGAGGGACACCGGGGAGCTGTTTTTT
CASSTQGGRDTGELFF
>TRBJ2-7|-|TRBV9|-
TGTGCCAGCAGCGCAGCTACGCCGGGACCAGTCTCCGAGCAGTACTTC
CASSAATPGPVSEQYF
>TRBJ1-1|-|TRBV5-1|-
TGCGCCAGCAGTCAATGGTCAGGCAGAGTGAACACTGAAGCTTTCTTT
CASSQWSGRVNTEAFF